This is a list of T cell receptor beta chains from one sample in a study of blood T cell repertoires in COVID-19. This table comes from immunoSEQ multiplex PCR, and its TCRdb copy is limited to in-frame clones, with some not included. The profile covers around 76,000 clones, with around 85% appearing a single time and roughly 5% taken by the ten largest. Sequencing was performed on peripheral blood. These receptors all stem from an elderly man with acute or convalescent COVID-19. Both conserved end residues are part of each CDR3. D genes are given only for firm matches. Clone size is stated in some rows and not others, as once, few, many or a class when expanded.

D: TRBD1
J: TRBJ2-1
size: -
V: TRBV30
CDR3: CAWSPGGEQFF
DNA: TGTGCCTGGAGTCCAGGGGGTGAGCAGTTCTTC

D: -
J: TRBJ1-2
size: -
V: TRBV5-6
CDR3: CASSFTGTNYGYTF
DNA: TGTGCCAGCAGCTTCACAGGGACTAACTATGGCTACACCTTC

D: TRBD1
J: TRBJ2-7
size: -
V: TRBV6-6
CDR3: CASLGQRSYEQYF
DNA: TGTGCCAGCCTGGGACAGCGCTCCTACGAGCAGTACTTC

D: TRBD1
J: TRBJ2-1
size: -
V: TRBV4-3
CDR3: CASSQDGTGGFYNEQFF
DNA: TGCGCCAGCAGCCAAGATGGGACAGGGGGCTTCTACAATGAGCAGTTCTTC

D: TRBD2
J: TRBJ2-1
size: -
V: TRBV19
CDR3: CASSGRLAGRTYNEQFF
DNA: TGTGCCAGTAGTGGCCGACTAGCGGGAAGAACCTACAATGAGCAGTTCTTC

D: -
J: TRBJ1-5
size: -
V: TRBV5-8
CDR3: CASRFEGVTDQPQHF
DNA: TGTGCCAGCAGGTTCGAGGGGGTAACAGATCAGCCCCAGCATTTT

D: TRBD2
J: TRBJ2-3
size: -
V: TRBV7-6
CDR3: CASSPGTSGYTDTQYF
DNA: TGTGCCAGCAGCCCCGGGACTAGCGGGTACACAGATACGCAGTATTTT

D: TRBD1
J: TRBJ1-2
size: -
V: TRBV6-1
CDR3: CASSEPRGPWYGYTF
DNA: TGTGCCAGCAGTGAACCGAGGGGGCCGTGGTATGGCTACACCTTC

D: TRBD2
J: TRBJ2-5
size: -
V: TRBV24-1
CDR3: CATSAAGGPNQETQYF
DNA: TGTGCCACCAGTGCGGCGGGAGGGCCGAACCAAGAGACCCAGTACTTC

D: TRBD1
J: TRBJ2-7
size: -
V: TRBV19
CDR3: CASSISGTGVFYEQYF
DNA: TGTGCCAGTAGTATATCCGGGACAGGGGTTTTCTACGAGCAGTACTTC

D: TRBD1
J: TRBJ2-1
size: -
V: TRBV18
CDR3: CASSPGTGGINEQFF
DNA: TGTGCCAGCTCACCAGGGACAGGGGGCATCAACGAGCAGTTCTTC

D: -
J: TRBJ2-7
size: few
V: TRBV7-9
CDR3: CASSSGGSYEQYF
DNA: TGTGCCAGCAGCTCCGGGGGATCCTACGAGCAGTACTTC

D: TRBD2
J: TRBJ2-2
size: -
V: TRBV4-2
CDR3: CASSQGLAGQTGELFF
DNA: TGTGCCAGCAGCCAGGGGCTAGCGGGACAGACCGGGGAGCTGTTTTTT

D: TRBD2
J: TRBJ2-7
size: -
V: TRBV3-1/TRBV3-2
CDR3: CASSHYTSGNYEQYF
DNA: TGTGCCAGCAGCCACTACACTAGCGGGAACTACGAGCAGTACTTC

D: TRBD1
J: TRBJ1-2
size: -
V: TRBV28
CDR3: CASSGQTGEGYGYTF
DNA: TGTGCCAGCAGTGGGCAGACAGGGGAGGGGTATGGCTACACCTTC

D: TRBD1
J: TRBJ1-5
size: -
V: TRBV7-8
CDR3: CASSLSGTGGYQPQHF
DNA: TGTGCCAGCAGCTTATCCGGGACAGGGGGCTATCAGCCCCAGCATTTT

D: TRBD2
J: TRBJ2-2
size: -
V: TRBV28
CDR3: CASSDYPGTSGPTNTGELFF
DNA: TGTGCCAGCAGTGACTATCCCGGGACTAGCGGACCTACGAACACCGGGGAGCTGTTTTTT

D: -
J: TRBJ1-1
size: once
V: TRBV11-2
CDR3: CASSLARRNTEAFF
DNA: TGTGCCAGCAGCTTAGCGAGGAGGAACACTGAAGCTTTCTTT

D: -
J: TRBJ2-6
size: once
V: TRBV5-1
CDR3: CASSTSSGANVLTF
DNA: TGCGCCAGCAGCACATCCTCTGGGGCCAACGTCCTGACTTTC

D: TRBD2
J: TRBJ2-3
size: -
V: TRBV19
CDR3: CASSGTSGPQDTQYF
DNA: TGTGCCAGTAGTGGGACTAGCGGGCCGCAGGATACGCAGTATTTT

D: TRBD1
J: TRBJ2-5
size: -
V: TRBV10-3
CDR3: CAISAGTDQKTQYF
DNA: TGTGCCATCAGTGCCGGGACAGACCAAAAGACCCAGTACTTC

D: -
J: TRBJ1-5
size: many
V: TRBV6-5
CDR3: CASPAGARGNQPQHF
DNA: TGTGCCAGTCCGGCGGGGGCCCGGGGCAATCAGCCCCAGCATTTT

D: -
J: TRBJ1-4
size: few
V: TRBV7-9
CDR3: CASSLYRDKDEKLFF
DNA: TGTGCCAGCAGCTTGTATCGGGATAAGGATGAAAAACTGTTTTTT

D: TRBD1
J: TRBJ2-5
size: once
V: TRBV19
CDR3: CASSPDRVQETQYF
DNA: TGTGCCAGTAGCCCCGACAGGGTTCAAGAGACCCAGTACTTC

D: TRBD1
J: TRBJ1-4
size: -
V: TRBV6-2/TRBV6-3
CDR3: CASSPTGGRNEKLFF
DNA: TGTGCCAGCAGTCCCACAGGGGGCCGCAATGAAAAACTGTTTTTT

D: -
J: TRBJ2-1
size: few
V: TRBV3-1/TRBV3-2
CDR3: CASRLDMSSYNEQFF
DNA: TGTGCCAGCAGACTTGACATGAGCTCCTACAATGAGCAGTTCTTC

D: -
J: TRBJ1-3
size: -
V: TRBV28
CDR3: CASSSSGLYF
DNA: TGTGCCAGCAGCTCCTCAGGGTTGTATTTT

D: -
J: TRBJ1-6
size: -
V: TRBV7-2
CDR3: CASSLRQGGSYNSPLHF
DNA: TGTGCCAGCAGCTTAAGGCAGGGCGGATCCTATAATTCACCCCTCCACTTT

D: -
J: TRBJ2-5
size: -
V: TRBV4-3
CDR3: CASSLNLLDVGETQYF
DNA: TGCGCCAGCAGCCTCAACCTCCTAGATGTGGGTGAGACCCAGTACTTC

D: TRBD2
J: TRBJ2-7
size: few
V: TRBV3-1/TRBV3-2
CDR3: CASSQGTGGAYEQYF
DNA: TGTGCCAGCAGCCAAGGTACGGGGGGGGCATACGAGCAGTACTTC

D: -
J: TRBJ2-2
size: -
V: TRBV5-1
CDR3: CASSLNTRMALQGNTGELFF
DNA: TGCGCCAGCAGCTTGAACACTAGGATGGCGTTACAGGGGAACACCGGGGAGCTGTTTTTT

D: TRBD2
J: TRBJ2-7
size: once
V: TRBV7-2
CDR3: CASSTREGRYEQYF
DNA: TGTGCCAGCTCCACCCGGGAGGGGAGGTACGAGCAGTACTTC

D: -
J: TRBJ2-5
size: -
V: TRBV24-1
CDR3: CATSEQGPRGETQYF
DNA: TGTGCCACCAGTGAACAAGGCCCTCGGGGAGAGACCCAGTACTTC

D: TRBD1
J: TRBJ2-7
size: few
V: TRBV4-1
CDR3: CASSQGGQGGHEQYF
DNA: TGCGCCAGCAGCCAGGGGGGACAGGGCGGCCACGAGCAGTACTTC

D: -
J: TRBJ2-1
size: -
V: TRBV5-1
CDR3: CASSLEGTYSYNEQFF
DNA: TGCGCCAGCAGCTTGGAGGGGACATATTCCTACAATGAGCAGTTCTTC

D: -
J: TRBJ2-1
size: -
V: TRBV5-1
CDR3: CASSLAPGTYNEQFF
DNA: TGCGCCAGCAGCTTGGCCCCGGGGACCTACAATGAGCAGTTCTTC

D: TRBD2
J: TRBJ2-3
size: once
V: TRBV29-1
CDR3: CSVAWTSQGTQYF
DNA: TGCAGCGTCGCATGGACTAGCCAGGGGACGCAGTATTTT

D: -
J: TRBJ1-2
size: once
V: TRBV12-3/TRBV12-4
CDR3: CASKKGPREGYTF
DNA: TGTGCCAGCAAGAAGGGGCCGCGGGAAGGCTACACCTTC

D: TRBD1
J: TRBJ1-1
size: -
V: TRBV5-5
CDR3: CASSRVRTGGAIYTEAFF
DNA: TGTGCCAGCAGCCGGGTGCGGACAGGGGGCGCGATTTACACTGAAGCTTTCTTT

D: TRBD1
J: TRBJ1-5
size: -
V: TRBV10-3
CDR3: CAISESGTGGSNQPQHF
DNA: TGTGCCATCAGTGAGTCCGGGACAGGGGGAAGCAATCAGCCCCAGCATTTT

D: TRBD1
J: TRBJ2-2
size: few
V: TRBV19
CDR3: CATRTGGNTGELFF
DNA: TGTGCCACCAGGACAGGGGGGAACACCGGGGAGCTGTTTTTT

D: -
J: TRBJ2-7
size: -
V: TRBV30
CDR3: CAWSVIGAETEQYF
DNA: TGTGCCTGGAGTGTAATCGGAGCAGAAACCGAGCAGTACTTC

D: TRBD2
J: TRBJ2-1
size: -
V: TRBV7-6
CDR3: CASSLQSAQTSGRVEQFF
DNA: TGTGCCAGCAGCTTACAGTCCGCCCAGACTAGCGGGAGAGTTGAGCAGTTCTTC

D: -
J: TRBJ2-3
size: once
V: TRBV18
CDR3: CASSPSRQGPDTQYF
DNA: TGTGCCAGCTCACCTTCAAGGCAGGGGCCAGATACGCAGTATTTT

D: TRBD1
J: TRBJ1-2
size: -
V: TRBV19
CDR3: CASNPFWDRVYGADGYTF
DNA: TGTGCCAGTAACCCATTTTGGGACAGGGTGTATGGGGCGGATGGCTACACCTTC

D: TRBD1
J: TRBJ2-5
size: -
V: TRBV3-1/TRBV3-2
CDR3: CASSPHGEGTGRQETQYF
DNA: TGTGCCAGCAGCCCTCACGGAGAAGGGACAGGGAGGCAAGAGACCCAGTACTTC

D: -
J: TRBJ2-1
size: -
V: TRBV7-3
CDR3: CASSPISGPSYNEQFF
DNA: TGTGCCAGCAGCCCTATCAGCGGGCCCTCCTACAATGAGCAGTTCTTC

D: -
J: TRBJ2-7
size: -
V: TRBV19
CDR3: CASSIDGGQTYEQYF
DNA: TGTGCCAGTAGTATAGACGGCGGGCAGACCTACGAGCAGTACTTC

D: TRBD1
J: TRBJ2-7
size: few
V: TRBV19
CDR3: CASSTQGAPYEQYF
DNA: TGTGCCAGTAGCACCCAGGGGGCCCCCTACGAGCAGTACTTC

D: -
J: TRBJ2-3
size: -
V: TRBV2
CDR3: CASSPSLGVRTDTQYF
DNA: TGTGCCAGCAGCCCCTCCCTAGGGGTTAGGACAGATACGCAGTATTTT

D: TRBD1
J: TRBJ2-2
size: -
V: TRBV10-3
CDR3: CAIRDHRDRGTGELFF
DNA: TGTGCCATCAGAGATCACCGGGACAGGGGCACCGGGGAGCTGTTTTTT

D: -
J: TRBJ2-2
size: -
V: TRBV27
CDR3: CASSLSFGMGNTGELFF
DNA: TGTGCCAGCAGTTTATCGTTCGGGATGGGAAACACCGGGGAGCTGTTTTTT

D: TRBD1
J: TRBJ2-3
size: few
V: TRBV19
CDR3: CASSIEGTGADTQYF
DNA: TGTGCCAGTAGTATAGAGGGGACAGGGGCAGATACGCAGTATTTT

D: TRBD2
J: TRBJ2-7
size: -
V: TRBV2
CDR3: CASTTSGGKEQYF
DNA: TGTGCCAGCACGACTAGCGGGGGTAAAGAGCAGTACTTC

D: -
J: TRBJ2-7
size: -
V: TRBV19
CDR3: CASRTDSNSYEQYF
DNA: TGTGCCAGTCGGACCGACAGTAACTCCTACGAGCAGTACTTC

D: TRBD1
J: TRBJ1-2
size: -
V: TRBV28
CDR3: CASSSQGQGNPGYTF
DNA: TGTGCCAGCAGTTCTCAAGGACAGGGGAATCCTGGCTACACCTTC

D: TRBD1
J: TRBJ1-2
size: -
V: TRBV3-1/TRBV3-2
CDR3: CASSQVTGTGPSYGYTF
DNA: TGTGCCAGCAGCCAAGTGACCGGGACAGGGCCTTCCTATGGCTACACCTTC

D: TRBD2
J: TRBJ2-7
size: -
V: TRBV10-3
CDR3: CAITPGTSSDEQYF
DNA: TGTGCCATCACCCCCGGGACTAGTTCTGACGAGCAGTACTTC

D: -
J: TRBJ1-2
size: -
V: TRBV6-5
CDR3: CASSYLTESYGYTF
DNA: TGTGCCAGCAGTTACCTGACAGAAAGCTATGGCTACACCTTC

D: -
J: TRBJ2-7
size: -
V: TRBV7-9
CDR3: CASSLVAGDHYEQYF
DNA: TGTGCCAGCAGCTTAGTGGCAGGGGACCACTACGAGCAGTACTTC